The clone carrying this T cell receptor beta chain has more than one count but fewer than ten. The data stem from a study of long-term antiretroviral therapy in people with HIV. Samples were assayed with immunoSEQ v3.0 at survey level. The protocol was immunoSEQ multiplex PCR, while the TCRdb copy is restricted to in-frame clones and leaves out a portion. This table has more than 10,000 clones, approximately 90% appearing once. This clonotype was obtained from a woman between 40 and 55 years old with HIV. This material consisted of unsorted PBMCs, taken 2.1 years after starting antiretroviral therapy.

This chain's CDR3 is CAISAGRNEKLFF. DNA for the CDR3: TGTGCCATCTCGGCAGGCAGAAATGAAAAACTGTTTTTT. The chain couples TRBV2 to TRBJ1-4; D unclear. The CDR3 contains 13 residues. Germline values: CDR1 SNHLY, CDR2 FYNNEI. The V end lost 10 bases, the J end lost 5 bases, and 14 bases lay between the germline ends.